This T cell receptor beta chain was observed in a study of technical replicates of blood from several donors. Method: immunoSEQ multiplex PCR; TCRdb's copy keeps in-frame clones and lacks some. The sample contains about 14,000 clones, approximately 88% of which appear only once. This CDR3 is 17 amino acids long. V lost 3 bases, J lost 1 base, and 16 bases lay in between. Germline values: CDR1 MNHEY, CDR2 SMNVEV (reference sequence). The gene calls are TRBV27 and TRBJ1-5, with a tentative D call TRBD1 (6 bases). The TCR sequence derives from a human donor in good health. Material: PBMCs. The CDR3 coding sequence is TGTGCCAGCAGTTTCCTTCCGACAGGCGAGAGCAATCAGCCCCAGCATTTT. Encoded protein: CASSFLPTGESNQPQHF.